This T cell receptor (beta chain) originates from a study of regulatory T cells in long-lasting Graves disease. About the research overall: Persistent Graves' disease required over 5 years of antithyroid drugs and positive TSH receptor antibodies. Study observations and caveats: TCR diversity was lower in persistent Graves' patients (versus newly diagnosed ones).

Construction of TCR beta libraries relied on iRepertoire HTBI primers and on Arm-PCR targeting CDR3 regions. TCRdb ran MiXCR on the multiplex PCR reads and lists one entry per CDR3 protein. The sample holds a few hundred thousand distinct CDR3 sequences; roughly 21% are singletons and the top ten take roughly 7.7%. Stated time point: persistent/refractory GD, antithyroid drugs over 5 years with positive TRAb. The TCR library was prepared using RNA isolated from PBMCs. To note about this clonotype: Its target is not known.

With V trimmed by 0 bases and J by 4 bases, 4 bases remained unmatched. The CDR3 is made up of 15 amino acids. Germline lookup yields CDR1 LGHDT and CDR2 YNNKEL (reference sequence). This rearrangement joins TRBV3-1 to TRBJ2-5; 8 nucleotides line up with TRBD2. The receptor was isolated from a female donor with Graves disease. The sequencing used peripheral blood mononuclear cells (PBMCs), collected when the disease was refractory, from a patient treated with antithyroid drugs. CDR3 nucleotide sequence: TGTGCCAGCAGCCAAGAACTGGGACTAGGAGAGACCCAGTACTTC. It yields the protein CASSQELGLGETQYF.